Listed here is a single TCR beta chain. Its antigen is as yet unknown. CDR3 length: 14 residues. The germline V gene has CDR1 SGDLS and CDR2 YYNGEE. The ends lost 3 bases at V and 6 bases at J; junction bases unmatched: 5. These data belong to a study of cytomegalovirus exposure and HLA in healthy donors. Whole-study results and caveats: The study labeled under 200 TCR beta chains cytomegalovirus-associated. In a later analysis, DRB1 alleles had the most associated TCRs; HLA-C alleles the fewest. Sequencing depth roughly uniform across donors was assumed in presence/absence analyses.

Primers included in the PCR were 60 Vbeta and 13 Jbeta primers. The protocol was immunoSEQ multiplex PCR, while the TCRdb copy is restricted to in-frame clones and leaves out a portion. This sample has 85,000 to 110,000 clones, with over 70% found just once. In nominal health when sampled, donors likely had unrecorded immune exposures nonetheless. The sample was PBMCs. The rearrangement uses TRBV9 and TRBJ2-1, with TRBD2 matching 8 bases. This TCR derives from a man in his fifties or sixties in good health and CMV-seropositive. CDR3 nucleotides: TGTGCCAGCAGCGCTAGCGGGCTTACCAATGAGCAGTTCTTC. Protein sequence: CASSASGLTNEQFF.